This entry lists 25 T cell receptor beta chains sequenced from one sample in a study of T cell responses to AZD1222 COVID-19 vaccine. Sequencing used immunoSEQ multiplex PCR; TCRdb keeps in-frame clones, though not all of them. In the table there are some 81,000 clones, 86% of which are singletons. The material was peripheral blood, obtained 28 days after the second AZD1222 dose. All receptors come from an adult who received the AZD1222 COVID-19 vaccine.

This clone was found a few times. This sequence joins TRBV19 and TRBJ1-1; a possible D gene is TRBD1 (6 bases). With 6 bases removed from V and 5 bases from J, the gap between germline ends came to 13 bases. Germline-derived CDR1 and CDR2 are LNHDA and SQIVND (reference sequence). CDR3 length: 13 amino acids. CDR3 in amino acids: CASSGQWGTEAFF. The CDR3, as DNA: TGTGCCAGTAGCGGACAGTGGGGGACTGAAGCTTTCTTT. Variable domain in full (rest from reference TRBV19 and TRBJ1-1): DGGITQSPKYLFRKEGQNVTLSCEQNLNHDAMYWYRQDPGQGLRLIYYSQIVNDFQKGDIAEGYSVSREKKESFPLTVTSAQKNPTAFYLCASSGQWGTEAFFGQGTRLTVV.

This clone was picked up a small number of times. V usage is TRBV4-1 and J usage is TRBJ2-7; D may match TRBD1 or TRBD2 (6 bases each). The V end lost 4 bases, the J end lost 6 bases, and 13 bases lay between the germline ends. This CDR3 is built from 13 residues. Germline V lookup: CDR1 MGHRA, CDR2 YSYEKL. CDR3 DNA: TGCGCCAGCAGCCTCCCGGGGGCGGGCGAGCAGTACTTC. This encodes CASSLPGAGEQYF.

DNA of the CDR3: TGTGCCAGTAGCAGCTTTTTGGGAGGCTACACCTTC. It specifies CASSSFLGGYTF. This chain joins TRBV5-4 and TRBJ1-2; unclear D gene. Germline-derived CDR1 and CDR2 are SGHNT and YYREEE (reference sequence). The CDR3 totals 12 residues. Between the trimmed V and J ends, which lost 8 bases and 8 bases, there was a span of 16 bases. The whole variable domain, filled in from reference TRBV5-4 and TRBJ1-2, reads ETGVTQSPTHLIKTRGQQVTLRCSSQSGHNTVSWYQQALGQGPQFIFQYYREEENGRGNFPPRFSGLQFPNYSSELNVNALELDDSALYLCASSSFLGGYTFGSGTRLTVV.

CDR3 loop: CASSLGGRGSADTQYF. CDR3 sequence (DNA): TGCGCCAGCAGCTTGGGCGGCAGGGGGTCAGCGGATACGCAGTATTTT. The chain joins TRBV5-1 to TRBJ2-3; 7 bases align to TRBD1. CDR1 is SGHRS, CDR2 YFSETQ, per germline. CDR3 length: 16 amino acids. The J segment lost 6 bases and the V segment lost 0 bases, leaving 10 bases of the junction unmatched. The variable domain in full, completed from reference TRBV5-1 and TRBJ2-3, reads KAGVTQTPRYLIKTRGQQVTLSCSPISGHRSVSWYQQTPGQGLQFLFEYFSETQRNKGNFPGRFSGRQFSNSRSEMNVSTLELGDSALYLCASSLGGRGSADTQYFGPGTRLTVL.

This chain joins TRBV7-9 and TRBJ2-7; possible D gene TRBD1, 5 bases. The CDR3 runs to 14 residues. V shed 1 base and J shed 1 base, with 8 bases lying between them. Looked up from germline, CDR1 is SEHNR and CDR2 is FQNEAQ (reference sequence). The CDR3 coding sequence is TGTGCCAGCAGCTTAGGGGGCACGTCCTACGAGCAGTACTTC. Its translation is CASSLGGTSYEQYF. Full variable domain (rest looked up from reference TRBV7-9 and TRBJ2-7): DTGVSQNPRHKITKRGQNVTFRCDPISEHNRLYWYRQTLGQGPEFLTYFQNEAQLEKSRLLSDRFSAERPKGSFSTLEIQRTEQGDSAMYLCASSLGGTSYEQYFGPGTRLTVT.

The chain links TRBV30 to TRBJ2-3; a possible D gene is TRBD1 (8 bases). CDR3 length equals 17 residues. V shed 3 bases and J shed 2 bases, with 21 bases lying between them. Germline assignment: CDR1 GTSNPN and CDR2 SVGIG (reference sequence). The CDR3 loop is CAWSGGTRQGNTDTQYF. The CDR3 nucleotides are TGTGCCTGGAGCGGGGGGACCAGACAGGGGAACACAGATACGCAGTATTTT. Full variable domain (outside the CDR3, taken from reference TRBV30 and TRBJ2-3): SQTIHQWPATLVQPVGSPLSLECTVEGTSNPNLYWYRQAAGRGLQLLFYSVGIGQISSEVPQNLSASRPQDRQFILSSKKLLLSDSGFYLCAWSGGTRQGNTDTQYFGPGTRLTVL.

This chain connects TRBV4-2 to TRBJ2-3; weak D call: TRBD2 (6 bases). Germline V gives CDR1 LGHNA, CDR2 YNFKEQ. V lost 0 bases and J lost 0, with 10 bases in between. The CDR3 is 16 amino acids. CDR3 region: CASSQDRLASTDTQYF. For the CDR3, the DNA is TGTGCCAGCAGCCAAGATAGGCTAGCGAGCACAGATACGCAGTATTTT.

The rearrangement uses TRBV27 and TRBJ1-1; possibly TRBD1 for D (6 bases). CDR1 and CDR2 (germline): MNHEY, SMNVEV (reference sequence). The CDR3 consists of 13 residues. Trimming shortened V by 7 bases and J by 5 bases, and 14 bases separated the two germline ends. In DNA form, the CDR3 reads TGTGCCAGCAACAGGGCCCGGGGTACTGAAGCTTTCTTT. It codes for CASNRARGTEAFF.

This clone was seen a handful of times. The V gene is TRBV7-9, the J gene TRBJ2-2; D remains unclear. This CDR3 spans 14 amino acids. V was shortened by 5 bases and J by 1 base, with 8 bases between the two germline ends. Germline values: CDR1 SEHNR, CDR2 FQNEAQ (reference sequence). CDR3 region: CASSRAQNTGELFF. The CDR3 nucleotides read TGTGCCAGCAGCCGAGCACAGAACACCGGGGAGCTGTTTTTT.

The chain links TRBV18 to TRBJ1-1; TRBD1 matches 7 bases. The V gene's germline CDR1 is KGHSH and CDR2 LQKENI. The length of the CDR3 is 14 residues. The J segment lost 1 base and the V segment lost 5 bases, leaving 4 bases of the junction unmatched. CDR3 in amino acids: CASSDRDRNTEAFF. The DNA for the CDR3 is TGTGCCAGCTCAGACCGGGACAGGAACACTGAAGCTTTCTTT. The full variable domain, with the rest looked up from reference TRBV18 and TRBJ1-1, is NAGVMQNPRHLVRRRGQEARLRCSPMKGHSHVYWYRQLPEEGLKFMVYLQKENIIDESGMPKERFSAEFPKEGPSILRIQQVVRGDSAAYFCASSDRDRNTEAFFGQGTRLTVV.

The J gene is TRBJ1-1, the V gene TRBV11-3; maybe TRBD1 (6 bases). The V gene's germline CDR1 is SGHNT and CDR2 YENEEA. V gave up 4 bases and J gave up 2 bases, with 8 bases separating them. This CDR3 contains 13 residues. In DNA form, the CDR3 reads TGTGCCAGCAGCTCAGGGGAAAACACTGAAGCTTTCTTT. Translated, it gives CASSSGENTEAFF.

The chain employs TRBV27 and TRBJ1-4; 9 bases fit TRBD1. V was clipped by 1 base and J by 4 bases; unmatched bases: 10. Germline lookup yields CDR1 MNHEY and CDR2 SMNVEV (reference sequence). The CDR3 extends over 18 amino acids. The CDR3: CASSLWGTGQRINEKLFF. CDR3 coding DNA: TGTGCCAGCAGTTTATGGGGGACAGGGCAAAGGATTAATGAAAAACTGTTTTTT.

The V call is TRBV10-3, the J call TRBJ2-5; D is perhaps TRBD2 (5 bases). This CDR3 is 12 amino acids long. Trimming shortened V by 4 bases and J by 3 bases, and 6 bases separated the two germline ends. CDR1 ENHRY and CDR2 SYGVKD come from the germline V gene. CDR3 amino acids: CAISVREETQYF. The DNA of the CDR3 is TGTGCCATCAGTGTGCGGGAAGAGACCCAGTACTTC.

The chain's CDR3 is CASSLTGGNTEAFF. CDR3 in DNA: TGTGCCAGCAGTCTGACAGGGGGAAACACTGAAGCTTTCTTT. The chain employs TRBV2 and TRBJ1-1; 9 bases map to TRBD1. The CDR3 length is 14 residues. V lost 5 bases to trimming and J lost 2 bases; unmatched junction nucleotides: 3. Looked up from germline, CDR1 is SNHLY and CDR2 is FYNNEI.

The DNA of the CDR3 is TGTGCCAGCAGTTTATTCCAGGGCGAGGATGGCTACACCTTC. Protein: CASSLFQGEDGYTF. V usage is TRBV27 and J usage is TRBJ1-2; D is perhaps TRBD1 (5 bases). Trimming took 1 base from V and 6 from J, leaving 12 bases between them. The CDR3 runs to 14 residues. Germline lookup yields CDR1 MNHEY and CDR2 SMNVEV (reference sequence).

Details on this clone: This CDR3 fails to terminate in the conserved phenylalanine or tryptophan, so it likely reflects a read error. The DNA is left out, because the CDR3 cannot be placed on it with certainty; the CDR3 is given as TCRdb lists it. Here the CDR3 reads CASSLGADSTVRL. V and J are TRBV12-3 or TRBV12-4 and TRBJ1-1; TRBD1, the table's D call, was not compared with the DNA. The CDR3 length is 13 residues, termini included.

This rearrangement joins TRBV6-1 to TRBJ2-2, with D possibly TRBD1 on 6 matching bases. The CDR3 runs 16 residues. The V gene's germline CDR1 is MNHNS and CDR2 SASEGT. V lost 0 bases, J lost 3 bases, and 11 bases lay in between. The CDR3 protein is CASSEAPGAHTGELFF. The CDR3 DNA is TGTGCCAGCAGTGAAGCCCCAGGGGCCCACACCGGGGAGCTGTTTTTT.

This clone appeared a single time. Written as DNA, the CDR3 is TGTGCCAGCAGTTCCGCGGAGGGTAACTACAATGAGCAGTTCTTC. As protein: CASSSAEGNYNEQFF. V gene TRBV28 combines with J gene TRBJ2-1; D is perhaps TRBD2 (6 bases). The CDR3 is 15 residues long. V lost 4 bases to trimming and J lost 3 bases, with 13 bases between them. CDR1 and CDR2 (germline): MDHEN, SYDVKM.

V usage is TRBV4-3 and J usage is TRBJ2-6; a possible D gene is TRBD1 (6 bases). In germline, CDR1 is LGHNA, CDR2 YSLEER. V lost 4 bases to trimming and J lost 4 bases, with 11 bases between them. This CDR3 comprises 15 residues. CDR3 amino acids: CASSLGQPGANVLTF. The CDR3 region has the DNA TGCGCCAGCAGCCTCGGACAGCCCGGGGCCAACGTCCTGACTTTC.

The chain recombines TRBV7-8 with TRBJ2-3; tentatively, D is TRBD2 (6 bases). V lost 5 bases to trimming and J lost 4 bases, with 13 bases between them. This CDR3 is built from 14 residues. Germline CDR1 is SGHVS and CDR2 is FQNEAQ. CDR3 bases: TGTGCCAGCAGCCGAGGGCGGGGCGCAGATACGCAGTATTTT. It specifies CASSRGRGADTQYF.

J is TRBJ2-7 and V is TRBV19; 9 bases line up with TRBD1. Looked up from germline, CDR1 is LNHDA and CDR2 is SQIVND (reference sequence). This CDR3 is built from 13 residues. V lost 6 bases and J lost 3; bases outside the gene matches: 3. The CDR3 nucleotides read TGTGCCAGTAGAGACAGGGGGGACTACGAGCAGTACTTC. Residues: CASRDRGDYEQYF. Full variable domain (missing parts from reference TRBV19 and TRBJ2-7): DGGITQSPKYLFRKEGQNVTLSCEQNLNHDAMYWYRQDPGQGLRLIYYSQIVNDFQKGDIAEGYSVSREKKESFPLTVTSAQKNPTAFYLCASRDRGDYEQYFGPGTRLTVT.

The genes are TRBV5-1 and TRBJ2-5; 8 bases are shared with TRBD2. The CDR3 extends over 16 amino acids. Germline V gene data show CDR1 as SGHRS and CDR2 as YFSETQ. V gave up 0 bases and J gave up 4 bases; unmatched junction bases: 8. The CDR3 DNA sequence: TGCGCCAGCAGCTTGGGACTAGCGATAGGGTCAGAGACCCAGTACTTC. Amino acid sequence: CASSLGLAIGSETQYF.

The chain joins TRBV25-1 to TRBJ2-7; 9 bases agree with TRBD1. The germline gives CDR1 MGHDK, CDR2 SYGVNS. The V segment lost 8 bases and the J segment 5 bases; nucleotides outside the gene matches: 4. This CDR3 spans 12 amino acids. CDR3 residues: CASGDRVNEQYF. CDR3 nucleotides: TGTGCCAGCGGGGACAGGGTAAACGAGCAGTACTTC.

This clone was found a few times. J is TRBJ2-7 and V is TRBV10-1, with D maybe TRBD1 (6 bases). CDR1 WNHNN and CDR2 SYGVQD come from the germline V gene (reference sequence). CDR3 length: 15 residues. V lost 6 bases and J lost 5, with 20 bases in between. The CDR3 loop reads CASSGQGSLFHEQYF. In DNA form, the CDR3 reads TGCGCCAGCAGCGGTCAGGGGAGTTTATTCCACGAGCAGTACTTC.

V gene TRBV6-6 combines with J gene TRBJ2-7, with 7 bases identical to TRBD1. Germline V gene data show CDR1 as MNHNY and CDR2 as SVGAGI (reference sequence). J gave up 4 bases and V 7 bases, and 10 bases lay outside the gene matches. This CDR3 spans 14 amino acids. The DNA of the CDR3 is TGTGCCAGCACCGGACCGGGACAGCAATACGAGCAGTACTTC. Translation gives CASTGPGQQYEQYF.